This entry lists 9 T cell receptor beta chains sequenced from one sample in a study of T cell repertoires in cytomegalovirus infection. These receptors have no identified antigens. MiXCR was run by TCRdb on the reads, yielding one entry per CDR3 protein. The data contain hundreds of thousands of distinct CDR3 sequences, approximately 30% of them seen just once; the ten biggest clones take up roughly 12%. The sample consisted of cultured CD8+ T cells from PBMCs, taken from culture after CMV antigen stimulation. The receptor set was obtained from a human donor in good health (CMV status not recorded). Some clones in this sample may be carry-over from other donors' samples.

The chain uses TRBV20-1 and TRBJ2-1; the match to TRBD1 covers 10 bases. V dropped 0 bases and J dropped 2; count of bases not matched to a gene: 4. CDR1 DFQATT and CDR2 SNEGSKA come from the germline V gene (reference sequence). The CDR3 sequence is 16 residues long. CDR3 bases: TGCAGTGCTAGAGATCCCGGGACAGGGGCCTACAATGAGCAGTTCTTC. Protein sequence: CSARDPGTGAYNEQFF.

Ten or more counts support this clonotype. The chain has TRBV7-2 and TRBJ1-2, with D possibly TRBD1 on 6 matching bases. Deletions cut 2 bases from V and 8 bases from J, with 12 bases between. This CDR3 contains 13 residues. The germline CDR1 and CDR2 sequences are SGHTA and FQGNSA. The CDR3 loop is CASSLTGIRGYTF. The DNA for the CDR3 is TGTGCCAGCAGCTTAACAGGGATTAGAGGCTACACCTTC.

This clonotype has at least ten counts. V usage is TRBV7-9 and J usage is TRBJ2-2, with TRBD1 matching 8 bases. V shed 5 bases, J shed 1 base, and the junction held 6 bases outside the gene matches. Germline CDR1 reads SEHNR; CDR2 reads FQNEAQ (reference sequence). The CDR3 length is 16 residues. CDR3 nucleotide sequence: TGTGCCAGCAGCATTTGGACAGGGCAGAACACCGGGGAGCTGTTTTTT. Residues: CASSIWTGQNTGELFF.

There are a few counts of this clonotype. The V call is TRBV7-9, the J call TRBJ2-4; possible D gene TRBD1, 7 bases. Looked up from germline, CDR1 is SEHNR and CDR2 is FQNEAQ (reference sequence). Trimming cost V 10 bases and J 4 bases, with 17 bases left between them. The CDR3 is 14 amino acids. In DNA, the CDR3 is TGTGCCACCTCAGGGGGGTCTTCTAAAAACATTCAGTACTTC. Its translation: CATSGGSSKNIQYF. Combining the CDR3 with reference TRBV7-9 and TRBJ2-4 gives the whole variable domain DTGVSQNPRHKITKRGQNVTFRCDPISEHNRLYWYRQTLGQGPEFLTYFQNEAQLEKSRLLSDRFSAERPKGSFSTLEIQRTEQGDSAMYLCATSGGSSKNIQYFGAGTRLSVL.

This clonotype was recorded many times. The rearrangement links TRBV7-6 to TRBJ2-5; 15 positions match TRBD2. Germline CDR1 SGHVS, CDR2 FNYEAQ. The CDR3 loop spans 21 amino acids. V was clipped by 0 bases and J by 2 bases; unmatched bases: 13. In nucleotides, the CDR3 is TGTGCCAGCAGCTTAGCCCCGCCCGGGACTAGCGGGGGGTTACCTCAAGAGACCCAGTACTTC. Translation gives CASSLAPPGTSGGLPQETQYF.

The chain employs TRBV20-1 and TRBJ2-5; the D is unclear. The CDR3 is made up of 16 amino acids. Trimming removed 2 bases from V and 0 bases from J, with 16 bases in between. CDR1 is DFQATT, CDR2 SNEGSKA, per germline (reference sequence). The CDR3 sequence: CSARSRSAAYQETQYF. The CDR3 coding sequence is TGCAGTGCTAGATCCCGGTCGGCGGCGTACCAAGAGACCCAGTACTTC.

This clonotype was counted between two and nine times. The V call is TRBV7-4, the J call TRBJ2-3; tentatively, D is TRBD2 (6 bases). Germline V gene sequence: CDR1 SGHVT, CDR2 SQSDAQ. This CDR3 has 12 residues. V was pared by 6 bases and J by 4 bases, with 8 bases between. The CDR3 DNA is TGTGCCAGCAGATGGGACTCAGATACGCAGTATTTT. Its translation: CASRWDSDTQYF.

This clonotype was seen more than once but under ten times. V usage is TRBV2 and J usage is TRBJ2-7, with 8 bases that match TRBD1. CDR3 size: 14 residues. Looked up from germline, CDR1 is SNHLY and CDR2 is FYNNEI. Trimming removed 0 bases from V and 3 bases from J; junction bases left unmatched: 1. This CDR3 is CASSEADRGYEQYV. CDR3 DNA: TGTGCCAGCAGTGAAGCCGACAGGGGCTACGAGCAGTACGTC.

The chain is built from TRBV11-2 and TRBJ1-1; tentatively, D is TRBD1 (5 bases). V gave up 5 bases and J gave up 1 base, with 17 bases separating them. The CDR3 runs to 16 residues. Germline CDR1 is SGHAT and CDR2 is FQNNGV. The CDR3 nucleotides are TGTGCCAGCAGCCCGGGGGAAAGCCCGGGGAACACTGAAGCTTTCTTT. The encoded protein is CASSPGESPGNTEAFF. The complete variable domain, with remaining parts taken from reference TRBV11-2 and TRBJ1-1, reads EAGVAQSPRYKIIEKRQSVAFWCNPISGHATLYWYQQILGQGPKLLIQFQNNGVVDDSQLPKDRFSAERLKGVDSTLKIQPAKLEDSAVYLCASSPGESPGNTEAFFGQGTRLTVV.